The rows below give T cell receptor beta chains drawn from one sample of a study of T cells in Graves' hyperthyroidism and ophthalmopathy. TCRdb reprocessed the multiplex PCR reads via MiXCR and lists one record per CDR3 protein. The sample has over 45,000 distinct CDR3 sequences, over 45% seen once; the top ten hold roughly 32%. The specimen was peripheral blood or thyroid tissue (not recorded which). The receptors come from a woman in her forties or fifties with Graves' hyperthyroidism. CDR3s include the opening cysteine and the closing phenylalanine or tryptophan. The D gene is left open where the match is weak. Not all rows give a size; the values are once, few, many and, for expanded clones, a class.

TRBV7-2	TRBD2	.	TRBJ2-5	CASSLYPGLAGGPEETQYF	TGTGCCAGCAGCCTATACCCGGGACTAGCGGGAGGGCCGGAAGAGACCCAGTACTTC
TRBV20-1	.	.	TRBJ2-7	CSASSTAPSYEQYF	TGCAGTGCCAGTAGTACGGCCCCCTCCTACGAGCAGTACTTC
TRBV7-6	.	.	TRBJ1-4	CASSLGPGTNEKLFF	TGTGCCAGCAGCTTAGGCCCTGGAACTAATGAAAAACTGTTTTTT
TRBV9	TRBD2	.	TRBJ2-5	CAGSVDSGRAETHYF	TGTGCCGGCAGCGTAGATAGCGGGAGGGCGGAGACCCATTACTTC
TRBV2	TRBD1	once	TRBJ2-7	CASSTRGQGWSYEQYF	TGTGCCAGCAGTACTCGAGGACAGGGGTGGTCCTACGAGCAGTACTTC
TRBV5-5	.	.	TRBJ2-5	CASTWDFRVQGTQYF	TGTGCCTCCACCTGGGACTTCAGGGTCCAAGGGACCCAGTACTTC
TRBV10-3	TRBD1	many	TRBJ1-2	CATYPGQANYGYTF	TGTGCCACCTATCCGGGACAGGCTAACTATGGCTACACCTTC
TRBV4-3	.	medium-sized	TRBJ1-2	CASSPGRAGANYGYTF	TGCGCCAGCAGCCCCGGGCGGGCAGGAGCTAACTATGGCTACACCTTC
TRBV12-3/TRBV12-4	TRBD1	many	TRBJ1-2	CASRPPGQGNYGYTF	TGTGCCAGCAGGCCTCCGGGACAGGGTAACTATGGCTACACCTTC
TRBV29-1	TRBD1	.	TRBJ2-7	CSVDGTGSYEQYF	TGCAGCGTTGATGGGACAGGGTCCTACGAGCAGTACTTC
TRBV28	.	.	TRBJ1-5	CASSLGRGGQPQHF	TGTGCCAGCAGTTTAGGGAGGGGGGGACAGCCCCAGCATTTT